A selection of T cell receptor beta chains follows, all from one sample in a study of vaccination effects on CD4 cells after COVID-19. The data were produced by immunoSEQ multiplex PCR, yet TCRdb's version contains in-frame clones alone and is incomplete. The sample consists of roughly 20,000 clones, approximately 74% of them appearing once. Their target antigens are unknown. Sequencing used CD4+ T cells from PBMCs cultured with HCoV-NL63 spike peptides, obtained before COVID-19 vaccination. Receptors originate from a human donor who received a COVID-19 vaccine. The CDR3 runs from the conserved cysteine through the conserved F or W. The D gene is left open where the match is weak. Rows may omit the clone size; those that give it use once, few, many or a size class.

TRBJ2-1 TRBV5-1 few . CASSPGYQYNEQFF TGCGCCAGCAGCCCGGGGTACCAATACAATGAGCAGTTCTTC
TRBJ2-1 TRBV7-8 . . CASSLAGSYVEQFF TGTGCCAGCAGCTTAGCGGGATCGTATGTTGAGCAGTTCTTC
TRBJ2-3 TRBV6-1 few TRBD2 CASSERRSGSPDTQYF TGTGCCAGCAGTGAGCGTCGCAGCGGGAGTCCGGATACGCAGTATTTT
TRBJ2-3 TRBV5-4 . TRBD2 CASSLTTGGPDTQYF TGTGCCAGCAGCTTGACTACGGGGGGGCCAGATACGCAGTATTTT
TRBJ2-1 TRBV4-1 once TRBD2 CASSQKSLISSGGAKDEQFF TGCGCCAGCAGCCAAAAATCCCTTATCTCGAGCGGGGGGGCGAAGGATGAGCAGTTCTTC
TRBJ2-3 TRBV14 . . CASSQDRSADTQYF TGTGCCAGCAGCCAAGATCGATCGGCAGATACGCAGTATTTT
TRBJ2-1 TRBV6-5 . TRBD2 CASSRAGASYNEQFF TGTGCCAGCAGTCGAGCGGGGGCATCTTACAATGAGCAGTTCTTC
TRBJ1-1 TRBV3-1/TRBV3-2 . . CASSQDGGLLF TGTGCCAGCAGCCAAGATGGGGGTCTCCTATTT
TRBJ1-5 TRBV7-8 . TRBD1 CASSLTGRSNQPQHF TGTGCCAGCAGTCTGACAGGGAGAAGCAATCAGCCCCAGCATTTT
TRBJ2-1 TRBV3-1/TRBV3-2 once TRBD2 CASSQGSSGGYNEQFF TGTGCCAGCAGCCAAGGCAGTAGCGGGGGGTACAATGAGCAGTTCTTC
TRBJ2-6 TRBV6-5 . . CASGAPGANVLTF TGTGCCAGCGGGGCTCCGGGGGCCAACGTCCTGACTTTC
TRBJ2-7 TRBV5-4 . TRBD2 CASSLDSGSLNEQYF TGTGCCAGCAGCTTGGATAGCGGGAGCCTCAACGAGCAGTACTTC
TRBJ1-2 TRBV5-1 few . CASSLVRDGPYGYTF TGCGCCAGCAGCCTCGTCCGGGACGGTCCATATGGCTACACCTTC
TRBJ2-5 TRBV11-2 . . CASSLSVAQYF TGTGCCAGCAGCTTATCAGTAGCCCAGTACTTC
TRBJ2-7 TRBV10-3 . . CAISVEGGEQYF TGTGCCATCAGTGTAGAGGGTGGCGAGCAGTACTTC
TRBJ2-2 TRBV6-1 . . CASSEQWGVTGELFF TGTGCCAGCAGTGAACAATGGGGGGTCACCGGGGAGCTGTTTTTT
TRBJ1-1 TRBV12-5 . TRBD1 CASGQQGEAFF TGTGCTAGTGGGCAACAGGGGGAAGCTTTCTTT
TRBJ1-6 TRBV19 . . CASRTQDRPNSPLHF TGTGCCAGTAGAACTCAAGACAGGCCTAATTCACCCCTCCACTTT
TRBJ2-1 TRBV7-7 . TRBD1 CASSLGQGPYNEQFF TGTGCCAGCAGCTTAGGACAGGGGCCCTACAATGAGCAGTTCTTC
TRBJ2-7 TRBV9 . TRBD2 CASSVGASGVYEQYF TGTGCCAGCAGCGTAGGGGCTAGCGGGGTTTACGAGCAGTACTTC
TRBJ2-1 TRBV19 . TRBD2 CASDSGTSGYNEQFF TGTGCCAGCGACTCCGGGACTAGCGGATACAATGAGCAGTTCTTC
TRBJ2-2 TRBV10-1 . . CASSEGVNTGELFF TGCGCCAGCAGTGAGGGAGTCAACACCGGGGAGCTGTTTTTT
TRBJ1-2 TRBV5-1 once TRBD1 CASSSQGVYGYTF TGCGCCAGCAGCTCACAGGGGGTCTATGGCTACACCTTC
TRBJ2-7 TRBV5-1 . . CASSSTGGFYEQYF TGCGCCAGCAGCTCTACCGGGGGCTTCTACGAGCAGTACTTC
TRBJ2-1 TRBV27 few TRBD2 CASSPIGGGYNEQFF TGTGCCAGCAGTCCAATCGGGGGGGGGTACAATGAGCAGTTCTTC
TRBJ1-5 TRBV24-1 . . CATVYVGYSNQPQHF TGTGCCACCGTTTACGTGGGCTATAGCAATCAGCCCCAGCATTTT
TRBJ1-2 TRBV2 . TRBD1 CASRFDRGGGYTF TGTGCCAGCAGATTCGACAGGGGTGGAGGCTACACCTTC
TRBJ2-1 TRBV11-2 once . CASSFGTGKEQFF TGTGCCAGCAGCTTCGGAACAGGGAAAGAGCAGTTCTTC
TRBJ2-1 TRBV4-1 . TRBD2 CASSPWTSASSYNEQFF TGCGCCAGCAGCCCTTGGACTAGCGCGAGCTCCTACAATGAGCAGTTCTTC
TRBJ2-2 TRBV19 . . CASSIQRGGELFF TGTGCCAGTAGTATCCAGCGAGGCGGGGAGCTGTTTTTT
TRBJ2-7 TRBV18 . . CASSPSNYEHEQYF TGTGCCAGCTCACCCTCTAATTACGAACACGAGCAGTACTTC
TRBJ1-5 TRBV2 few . CASSVFAEGQPQHF TGTGCCAGCAGTGTTTTTGCGGAGGGTCAGCCCCAGCATTTT
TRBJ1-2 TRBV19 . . CASSIGGTKGNYGYTF TGTGCCAGTAGTATCGGCGGGACAAAAGGCAACTATGGCTACACCTTC
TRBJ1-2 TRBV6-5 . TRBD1 CASSQRQGAGGYTF TGTGCCAGCAGTCAGCGACAGGGGGCTGGAGGCTACACCTTC
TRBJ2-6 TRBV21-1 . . CASSKRQGARAGANVLTF TGTGCCAGCAGCAAAAGACAGGGGGCGCGGGCTGGGGCCAACGTCCTGACTTTC
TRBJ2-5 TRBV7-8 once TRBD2 CASSPGGLAGRETQYF TGTGCCAGCAGCCCAGGGGGGCTAGCGGGGAGAGAGACCCAGTACTTC
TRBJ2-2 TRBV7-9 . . CASSMRANTGELFF TGTGCCAGCAGCATGCGGGCAAACACCGGGGAGCTGTTTTTT
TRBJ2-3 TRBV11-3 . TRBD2 CASSLMSGGASDTQYF TGTGCCAGCAGCTTAATGAGCGGGGGGGCATCAGATACGCAGTATTTT
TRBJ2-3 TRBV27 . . CASRPDSRRGDTQYF TGTGCCAGCAGACCCGACAGCCGTCGGGGAGATACGCAGTATTTT
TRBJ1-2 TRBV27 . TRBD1 CASSSGQGEAYTF TGTGCCAGCAGTTCGGGACAGGGGGAGGCCTACACCTTC
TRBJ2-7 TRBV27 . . CATRQGATSEQYF TGTGCCACCCGGCAGGGAGCTACATCCGAGCAGTACTTC
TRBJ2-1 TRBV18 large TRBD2 CASSPYSSGRNNEQFF TGTGCCAGCTCACCGTATTCTAGCGGGAGGAATAATGAGCAGTTCTTC
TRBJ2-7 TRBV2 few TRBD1 CASSRDRRRDEQYF TGTGCCAGCAGCCGGGACAGACGTCGCGACGAGCAGTACTTC
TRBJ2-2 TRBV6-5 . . CASSLDRANTGELFF TGTGCCAGCAGTTTGGACAGAGCGAACACCGGGGAGCTGTTTTTT
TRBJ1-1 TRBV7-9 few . CASSFSRGFAEAFF TGTGCCAGCAGCTTTTCTCGAGGGTTTGCTGAAGCTTTCTTT
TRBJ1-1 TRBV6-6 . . CASSYSGDRGTEAFF TGTGCCAGCAGTTACTCGGGGGATAGGGGCACTGAAGCTTTCTTT
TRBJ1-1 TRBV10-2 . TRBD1 CASSDQGAGRTEAFF TGCGCCAGCAGTGACCAGGGGGCGGGGCGCACTGAAGCTTTCTTT
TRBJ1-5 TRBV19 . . CASYSVDGVDQPQHF TGTGCCAGCTATTCGGTGGACGGAGTAGATCAGCCCCAGCATTTT
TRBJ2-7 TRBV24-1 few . CATSDGTSTYEQYF TGTGCCACCAGTGACGGGACAAGCACCTACGAGCAGTACTTC
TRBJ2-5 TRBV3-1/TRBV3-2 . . CASSHRGGETQYF TGTGCCAGCAGCCATAGGGGGGGAGAGACCCAGTACTTC
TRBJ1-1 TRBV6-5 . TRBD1 CASSTGTENTEAFF TGTGCCAGCAGTACTGGGACAGAGAACACTGAAGCTTTCTTT
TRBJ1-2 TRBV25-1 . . CASSDKGLLVGYTF TGTGCCAGCAGCGATAAGGGGCTCCTCGTCGGCTACACCTTC